This T cell receptor (beta chain) was profiled in a study of regulatory T cells in long-lasting Graves disease. The time point here: newly diagnosed GD, antithyroid drugs for less than 3 months. Scientists built the TCR library using RNA that was extracted from PBMCs. CDR3 regions were amplified by Arm-PCR using iRepertoire HTBI primers to build TCR beta libraries. One entry per CDR3 protein, called by TCRdb with MiXCR from the multiplex PCR reads. This sample yields over 450,000 distinct CDR3 sequences, of which approximately 12% are seen a single time; more than 8% belongs to the top ten. This clonotype was seen a single time. At one end the junction does not follow the germline gene, possibly because of a read error. These same records also appear under a second study, on T cells in Graves' hyperthyroidism and ophthalmopathy. That report notes: A model of 13 V-J features distinguished ophthalmopathy from stable hyperthyroidism.

The sequencing used peripheral blood mononuclear cells (PBMCs), collected at new diagnosis, from a patient treated with antithyroid drugs. This receptor was obtained from a woman in her 30s with Graves disease.

The CDR3 reads CARSSGQGRGTEAFF. The CDR3 DNA follows: TGTGCCAGAAGTTCCGGACAGGGAAGGGGCACTGAAGCTTTCTTT. The J gene is TRBJ1-1, the V gene TRBV6-5, with 8 nucleotides matching TRBD1. CDR1 MNHEY and CDR2 SVGAGI come from the germline V gene. The CDR3 runs to 15 residues.